One sample yielded the 31 T cell receptor beta chains listed below, sequenced in a study of early T cells in non-severe SARS-CoV-2 infection. TCRdb recomputed calls from the 5' RACE reads with MiXCR, one row per CDR3 protein. The table has 60,000 to 75,000 distinct CDR3 sequences, 10% to 15% seen once. Sample: whole blood. Receptor source: an adult who was a healthcare worker with PCR-confirmed SARS-CoV-2 infection or an uninfected control (not recorded which).

This clonotype was recorded a few times. The chain recombines TRBV20-1 with TRBJ2-4; 9 positions match TRBD2. The V and J ends lost 8 bases and 0 bases, in that order; junction bases with no gene match: 5. Germline-derived CDR1 and CDR2 are DFQATT and SNEGSKA (reference sequence). This CDR3 has 14 residues. CDR3 in amino acids: CSPTSGSAKNIQYF. In nucleotides, the CDR3 is TGCAGTCCTACTAGCGGGTCAGCCAAAAACATTCAGTACTTC.

This clonotype was seen a handful of times. The DNA of the CDR3 is TGTGCCAGCAGCCCGGGACCGGAACCCTCCTACGAGCAGTACTTC. Residues: CASSPGPEPSYEQYF. The chain carries TRBV7-9 and TRBJ2-7; D may be TRBD1 or TRBD2 (5 bases each). Looked up from germline, CDR1 is SEHNR and CDR2 is FQNEAQ (reference sequence). This CDR3 comprises 15 residues. V was shortened by 5 bases and J by 0 bases, with 14 bases between the two germline ends.

This chain connects TRBV11-2 to TRBJ2-3, with TRBD2 identical over 7 bases. The germline V gene encodes CDR1 SGHAT and CDR2 FQNNGV. CDR3 length equals 14 residues. The V gene end was trimmed by 6 bases and the J gene end by 4 bases; junction bases not matched to a gene: 7. Written as DNA, the CDR3 is TGTGCCAGCAGGTTGACTAGCAGGCCAGATACGCAGTATTTT. It codes for CASRLTSRPDTQYF.

The table lists this clonotype with a count of one. V gene TRBV11-3 combines with J gene TRBJ2-6; no clear D gene. V dropped 0 bases and J dropped 3 bases, with 6 bases sitting between them. CDR1 is SGHNT, CDR2 YENEEA, per germline. The CDR3 extends over 15 amino acids. CDR3 in amino acids: CASSLEWVGANVLTF. The CDR3 nucleotides read TGTGCCAGCAGCTTAGAGTGGGTTGGGGCCAACGTCCTGACTTTC.

This chain joins TRBV30 and TRBJ1-5; TRBD1 agrees at 8 bases. The CDR3 contains 14 residues. Germline V gives CDR1 GTSNPN, CDR2 SVGIG (reference sequence). Germline trimming cut 3 bases from V and 5 bases from J; bases unmatched to any gene: 6. This CDR3 reads CAWSQNRGDQPQHF. The CDR3 DNA follows: TGTGCCTGGAGCCAAAACAGGGGGGATCAGCCCCAGCATTTT.

The V call is TRBV12-3 or TRBV12-4, the J call TRBJ2-3; 12 bases align to TRBD2. This CDR3 has 16 amino acids. Germline trimming cut 6 bases from V and 2 bases from J; bases unmatched to any gene: 6. For the CDR3, the DNA is TGTGCCAGCAGCCCTGGGACTAGCGGGTCCACAGATACGCAGTATTTT. This translates into CASSPGTSGSTDTQYF.

This clonotype occurred a few times. The J gene is TRBJ2-3, the V gene TRBV5-1; D possibly corresponds to TRBD2 (6 bases). The CDR3 is 14 residues long. V was pared by 2 bases and J by 4 bases, with 11 bases between. Germline V gene sequence: CDR1 SGHRS, CDR2 YFSETQ. This CDR3 is CASSLGGISDTQYF. The CDR3 nucleotides read TGCGCCAGCAGCTTAGGCGGGATCTCAGATACGCAGTATTTT.

The sample holds a few counts of this clonotype. This rearrangement joins TRBV12-3 or TRBV12-4 to TRBJ2-6, with D possibly matching TRBD1 (5 bases). The V end was cut by 6 bases, the J end by 0 bases, with 9 bases between. This CDR3 is 15 amino acids long. CDR3 in amino acids: CASRPTGSGANVLTF. The CDR3 region has the DNA TGTGCCAGCAGACCCACAGGCTCTGGGGCCAACGTCCTGACTTTC.

J is TRBJ1-1 and V is TRBV2, with TRBD1 as a possible D gene (5 bases). Looked up from germline, CDR1 is SNHLY and CDR2 is FYNNEI. The length of the CDR3 is 16 residues. V gave up 6 bases and J gave up 1 base, with 18 bases separating them. CDR3 protein: CASREGPKPRNTEAFF. CDR3 sequence (DNA): TGTGCCAGCAGGGAGGGACCTAAGCCCCGGAACACTGAAGCTTTCTTT.

This clonotype turned up a few times. V gene TRBV12-3 or TRBV12-4 combines with J gene TRBJ2-3, with D unresolved. The CDR3 has 12 amino acids. V shed 6 bases and J shed 4 bases, with 8 bases lying between them. CDR3 loop: CASSSYPDTQYF. In nucleotides, the CDR3 is TGTGCCAGCAGCTCCTATCCAGATACGCAGTATTTT.

CDR3 sequence reads: CASTAGQDPSLSTYEQYF. As DNA, the CDR3 is TGCGCCAGCACAGCGGGACAGGACCCTTCCCTTTCAACCTACGAGCAGTACTTC. J is TRBJ2-7 and V is TRBV10-2; D is possibly TRBD1 (8 bases). Trimming pared 7 bases from V and 2 bases from J, leaving 27 bases between. Germline lookup yields CDR1 WSHSY and CDR2 SAAADI. The CDR3 length is 18 residues.

This clonotype turned up a few times. The chain joins TRBV5-1 to TRBJ2-7; unclear D gene. CDR1 is SGHRS and CDR2 is YFSETQ in the germline V gene. V was trimmed by 0 bases and J by 3 bases, leaving 16 bases between them. The CDR3 has 16 residues. This CDR3 reads CASSLASRTSVYEQYF. In nucleotides, the CDR3 is TGCGCCAGCAGCTTGGCTTCTAGGACCAGCGTCTACGAGCAGTACTTC. Drawing the rest from reference TRBV5-1 and TRBJ2-7, the complete variable domain is KAGVTQTPRYLIKTRGQQVTLSCSPISGHRSVSWYQQTPGQGLQFLFEYFSETQRNKGNFPGRFSGRQFSNSRSEMNVSTLELGDSALYLCASSLASRTSVYEQYFGPGTRLTVT.

This clonotype has a count of ten or more. V is TRBV7-2 and J is TRBJ2-1; D gene unclear. V was cut by 1 base and J by 4 bases, with 8 bases left in between. CDR3 length equals 14 residues. Germline V lookup: CDR1 SGHTA, CDR2 FQGNSA. The CDR3, as DNA: TGTGCCAGCAGCTTAGTTGGTCCTTACAATGAGCAGTTCTTC. The encoded protein is CASSLVGPYNEQFF.

Worth noting for this clonotype: This clone may be a read error of a much larger clone one base away. The chain has TRBV20-1 and TRBJ2-1; 8 bases agree with TRBD1. This CDR3 contains 14 residues. CDR1 and CDR2 from the germline V gene are DFQATT and SNEGSKA (reference sequence). Written as DNA, the CDR3 is TGCAGTGCTCGGGACAGGCCGACCTACAAAGAGCAGTTCTTC. It is translated as CSARDRPTYKEQFF.

The chain links TRBV11-2 to TRBJ1-6; TRBD1 might be the D (5 bases). The CDR3 extends over 14 amino acids. Germline values: CDR1 SGHAT, CDR2 FQNNGV. V lost 5 bases to trimming and J lost 7 bases, with 12 bases between them. The CDR3 DNA is TGTGCCAGCAGCACCCGGGACGGCAATTCACCCCTCCACTTT. As protein: CASSTRDGNSPLHF.

This clonotype came up a few times. J is TRBJ1-1 and V is TRBV18; D gene unclear. V lost 6 bases and J 3 bases, leaving 8 bases between the germline ends. CDR3 length: 12 residues. The germline V gene has CDR1 KGHSH and CDR2 LQKENI. DNA of the CDR3: TGTGCCAGCTCGTCAGAGCACACTGAAGCTTTCTTT. It translates to CASSSEHTEAFF.

Points on this clonotype: This could be a read error, since a much larger clone is one nucleotide away. The conserved final phenylalanine or tryptophan is absent from the CDR3, which likely points to a read error. This chain links TRBV4-1 with TRBJ2-3, with D maybe TRBD1 (6 bases). This CDR3 comprises 15 residues. Between the trimmed V and J ends, which lost 2 bases and 3 bases, there was a span of 12 bases. Germline V CDR1 and CDR2: MGHRA, YSYEKL. This chain's CDR3 is CASSQYGQRTDTQYS. The CDR3 DNA is TGCGCCAGCAGCCAATACGGACAGAGGACAGATACGCAGTATTCT.

The chain has TRBV12-3 or TRBV12-4 and TRBJ2-5, with 11 bases matching TRBD2. This CDR3 is 16 amino acids long. V lost 2 bases and J lost 2; bases outside the gene matches: 4. The CDR3, as DNA: TGTGCCAGCAGTTTACTAGCGGGAGGAATTCAAGAGACCCAGTACTTC. Its translation is CASSLLAGGIQETQYF.

This clonotype has ten or more counts. The chain joins TRBV11-3 to TRBJ2-7; D uncertain. The CDR3 spans 11 residues. Germline lookup yields CDR1 SGHNT and CDR2 YENEEA. Trimming left V 5 bases short and J 1 base short, with 3 bases between. In DNA form, the CDR3 reads TGTGCCAGCAGCCCATCCTACGAGCAGTACTTC. Translated, it gives CASSPSYEQYF.

The chain links TRBV12-3 or TRBV12-4 to TRBJ2-2, with 9 bases matching TRBD1. This CDR3 is 18 amino acids long. The junction had 16 bases not matched to a gene; V was cut back by 5 bases and J by 6 bases. CDR3 region: CASSPYGTGLGFAGELFF. In DNA form, the CDR3 reads TGTGCCAGCAGTCCCTACGGGACAGGGCTAGGTTTTGCCGGGGAGCTGTTTTTT.

This clonotype was counted a few times. The V call is TRBV9, the J call TRBJ2-3; TRBD2 is a possible D gene (5 bases). The V and J ends lost 2 bases and 6 bases respectively, with 13 bases between them. CDR3 length equals 14 residues. CDR1 is SGDLS and CDR2 is YYNGEE in the germline V gene. The CDR3 spells CASSVLAFEDTQYF. The CDR3 nucleotides are TGTGCCAGCAGCGTGCTAGCATTCGAGGATACGCAGTATTTT.

This clonotype turned up a few times. The V gene is TRBV7-2, the J gene TRBJ2-7; 8 nucleotides align to TRBD2. This CDR3 comprises 14 residues. Per the germline V gene, CDR1 is SGHTA and CDR2 is FQGNSA. With V trimmed by 3 bases and J by 0 bases, 1 base remained unmatched. CDR3 sequence reads: CASSFSGVSYEQYF. DNA of the CDR3: TGTGCCAGCAGCTTTAGCGGGGTCTCCTACGAGCAGTACTTC.

This clonotype was picked up many times. The rearrangement uses TRBV14 and TRBJ2-4; 12 nucleotides align to TRBD2. CDR1 and CDR2 (germline): SGHDN, FVKESK. The junction had 3 bases not matched to a gene; V was cut back by 6 bases and J by 0 bases. This CDR3 has 16 residues. CDR3 in DNA: TGTGCCAGCAGTCGGACTAGCGGGAAAGCCAAAAACATTCAGTACTTC. It codes for CASSRTSGKAKNIQYF. The variable domain in full, completed from reference TRBV14 and TRBJ2-4, reads EAGVTQFPSHSVIEKGQTVTLRCDPISGHDNLYWYRRVMGKEIKFLLHFVKESKQDESGMPNNRFLAERTGGTYSTLKVQPAELEDSGVYFCASSRTSGKAKNIQYFGAGTRLSVL.

Ten or more counts support this clonotype. This chain links TRBV18 with TRBJ2-3; the match to TRBD2 covers 11 bases. Germline trimming cut 3 bases from V and 5 bases from J; bases unmatched to any gene: 4. Germline CDR1 is KGHSH and CDR2 is LQKENI. This CDR3 region has 15 residues. The CDR3 reads CASSPTSGVRDTQYF. The CDR3 region has the DNA TGTGCCAGCTCACCGACTAGCGGGGTGAGAGATACGCAGTATTTT.

This clonotype has a count of ten or more. The chain has TRBV11-2 and TRBJ2-2; 11 bases fit TRBD2. Trimming removed 0 bases from V and 3 bases from J; junction bases left unmatched: 9. The CDR3 is made up of 19 amino acids. Germline loops: CDR1 SGHAT, CDR2 FQNNGV. CDR3 sequence reads: CASSLDTLAGGVDTGELFF. The CDR3 DNA follows: TGTGCCAGCAGCTTAGATACGCTAGCGGGGGGAGTGGACACCGGGGAGCTGTTTTTT.

This clonotype has a handful of counts. V usage is TRBV5-5 and J usage is TRBJ1-5, with a tentative D call TRBD1 (6 bases). CDR3 size: 14 residues. V lost 4 bases and J 7 bases, leaving 15 bases between the germline ends. CDR1 is SGHKS, CDR2 YYEKEE, per germline (reference sequence). The CDR3 protein is CASSPLRQDQPQHF. The CDR3, as DNA: TGTGCCAGCAGCCCTCTCAGACAGGACCAGCCCCAGCATTTT.

The V gene is TRBV7-9, the J gene TRBJ1-3, with D hard to call. CDR3 length: 13 amino acids. The germline V gene has CDR1 SEHNR and CDR2 FQNEAQ (reference sequence). The CDR3 DNA is TGTACCGGACTCGCGGTTTCTGGAAACACCATATATTTT. This gives the protein CTGLAVSGNTIYF.

In its sample, this clonotype was seen many times. The gene calls are TRBV27 and TRBJ2-2; D is undetermined. Trimming shortened V by 5 bases and J by 1 base, and 5 bases separated the two germline ends. CDR1 is MNHEY, CDR2 SMNVEV, per germline (reference sequence). The CDR3 runs 13 residues. CDR3 amino acids: CASSPLNTGELFF. The DNA for the CDR3 is TGTGCCAGCAGTCCACTGAACACCGGGGAGCTGTTTTTT.

Note on this clonotype: At one boundary the junction diverges from the germline segment, which might be a read error. The V and J genes are TRBV10-3 and TRBJ2-7, with D possibly matching TRBD1 (5 bases). CDR1 and CDR2 from the germline V gene are ENHRY and SYGVKD. CDR3 length: 11 amino acids. CDR3 protein: CTIRADYEQYF. The CDR3 DNA reads TGTACCATCAGGGCTGACTACGAGCAGTACTTC.

This clonotype was seen many times. The chain is built from TRBV12-3 or TRBV12-4 and TRBJ2-6; tentatively, D is TRBD2 (5 bases). CDR3 length: 15 residues. With 1 base removed from V and 4 bases from J, the gap between germline ends came to 8 bases. The CDR3 loop is CASSLGGSGANVLTF. The CDR3 region has the DNA TGTGCCAGCAGTTTAGGAGGGTCGGGGGCCAACGTCCTGACTTTC.

The chain has TRBV19 and TRBJ2-6; no clear D. The V gene's germline CDR1 is LNHDA and CDR2 SQIVND (reference sequence). V gave up 7 bases and J gave up 0 bases, with 16 bases separating them. The CDR3 has 17 residues. CDR3 loop: CASNTQTRRSGANVLTF. CDR3 coding DNA: TGTGCCAGTAACACACAGACAAGGCGCTCTGGGGCCAACGTCCTGACTTTC.